Below, 18 T cell receptor beta chains from the same sample are listed, as sequenced in a study of read filtering for tumor transcriptome and immune sequencing. From 350 to 500 ng of RNA, a library with molecular barcoded alpha/delta and beta/gamma adaptors was made. TCRdb analysed the reads with MiXCR anew, one entry per CDR3 protein. This sample has approximately 37,000 distinct CDR3 sequences; around 15% occur once, and the top ten carry around 18%. Sequenced sample: a population of CD138-negative cells sorted from bone marrow. Receptors originate from a donor older than 35 with multiple myeloma.

Many counts were recorded for this clonotype. The rearrangement joins TRBV5-4 to TRBJ1-5; D ambiguous. Germline assignment: CDR1 SGHNT and CDR2 YYREEE (reference sequence). V dropped 0 bases and J dropped 4 bases, with 2 bases sitting between them. The CDR3 is 12 residues long. The CDR3 bases are TGTGCCAGCAGCTTGGAAAATCAGCCCCAGCATTTT. It codes for CASSLENQPQHF. The full variable domain, its missing parts supplied by reference TRBV5-4 and TRBJ1-5, is ETGVTQSPTHLIKTRGQQVTLRCSSQSGHNTVSWYQQALGQGPQFIFQYYREEENGRGNFPPRFSGLQFPNYSSELNVNALELDDSALYLCASSLENQPQHFGDGTRLSIL.

The sample holds many counts of this clonotype. V and J are TRBV29-1 and TRBJ1-2; D is undetermined. This CDR3 region has 11 residues. Trimming removed 3 bases from V and 5 bases from J, with 7 bases in between. Germline V gene data show CDR1 as SQVTM and CDR2 as ANQGSEA. The CDR3: CSVDMGYGYTF. For the CDR3, the DNA is TGCAGCGTTGATATGGGGTATGGCTACACCTTC.

This clonotype has at least ten counts. J is TRBJ1-6 and V is TRBV20-1; D is unresolved. From germline, CDR1 is DFQATT and CDR2 SNEGSKA (reference sequence). V lost 1 base and J 10 bases, leaving 11 bases between the germline ends. CDR3 size: 13 residues. Written as DNA, the CDR3 is TGCAGTGCTAGAGTCCGAGGACGCTCACCCCTCCACTTT. Encoded protein: CSARVRGRSPLHF.

Many counts were recorded for this clonotype. The chain joins TRBV7-3 to TRBJ2-2, with unresolved D. Trimming took 3 bases from V and 7 from J, leaving 12 bases between them. The CDR3 loop spans 14 amino acids. Per germline, CDR1 SGHTA and CDR2 FQGTGA. This CDR3 is CASSLDPGGGELFF. The CDR3 DNA reads as TGTGCCAGCAGCTTGGATCCGGGCGGCGGGGAGCTGTTTTTT.

Turning to this clonotype: This may stem from a read error, because a much larger clone lies one nucleotide away. This chain uses TRBV2 with TRBJ2-3; possible D gene TRBD2, 5 bases. This CDR3 is 16 amino acids long. CDR1 is SNHLY and CDR2 is FYNNEI in the germline V gene. The CDR3, as DNA: TGTGCCTGCAGTGCGAGGGTTCCGGCGGTCACAGATACGCAGTATTTT. The encoded protein is CACSARVPAVTDTQYF. Full variable domain (missing parts from reference TRBV2 and TRBJ2-3): EPEVTQTPSHQVTQMGQEVILRCVPISNHLYFYWYRQILGQKVEFLVSFYNNEISEKSEIFDDQFSVERPDGSNFTLKIRSTKLEDSAMYFCACSARVPAVTDTQYFGPGTRLTVL.

Many counts were recorded for this clonotype. The chain combines TRBV7-2 with TRBJ1-2; 9 nucleotides line up with TRBD1. With V trimmed by 1 base and J by 3 bases, 9 bases remained unmatched. Per the germline V gene, CDR1 is SGHTA and CDR2 is FQGNSA. This CDR3 is built from 17 residues. For the CDR3, the DNA is TGTGCCAGCAGCTTAGGGGTCGGACAGGGGAAGTACTATGGCTACACCTTC. Translated, it gives CASSLGVGQGKYYGYTF.

This rearrangement joins TRBV6-4 to TRBJ2-5; 8 bases line up with TRBD2. The CDR3 spans 15 residues. Unmatched junction bases numbered 15, after V lost 6 bases and J lost 9 bases. Germline lookup yields CDR1 MRHNA and CDR2 SNTAGT. The CDR3 loop is CASSPVAGGDEAQYF. CDR3 DNA sequence: TGTGCCAGCAGCCCCGTTGCGGGGGGAGACGAGGCCCAGTACTTC.

The table lists this clonotype with a few counts. A read error is possible here, since a much larger clone lies one base away. J is TRBJ1-1 and V is TRBV30; D is undetermined. Germline CDR1 GTSNPN, CDR2 SVGIG (reference sequence). This CDR3 contains 13 residues. For the CDR3, the DNA is TGTGCCTGGAGTGCCCAGGCGAACACTGAAGCTCTCTTT. Protein product: CAWSAQANTEALF.

At least ten counts were recorded for this clonotype. For the CDR3, the DNA is TGCGCCAGCAGCTTGGCAGGGACTAACACCGGGGAGCTGTTTTTT. Its translation: CASSLAGTNTGELFF. The genes are TRBV5-1 and TRBJ2-2, with a tentative D call TRBD2 (6 bases). Trimming stripped 0 bases from V and 2 bases from J, with 8 bases between. CDR1 and CDR2 (germline): SGHRS, YFSETQ. The CDR3 loop spans 15 amino acids.

This clonotype was seen repeatedly, ten times or more. This chain joins TRBV19 and TRBJ2-5; D is perhaps TRBD2 (7 bases). The germline V gene has CDR1 LNHDA and CDR2 SQIVND (reference sequence). Trimming shortened V by 10 bases and J by 3 bases, and 15 bases separated the two germline ends. This CDR3 contains 13 residues. The chain's CDR3 is CATARGAEETQYF. The CDR3, as DNA: TGTGCCACGGCTCGGGGGGCAGAAGAGACCCAGTACTTC.

This clonotype was observed many times. This chain joins TRBV7-3 and TRBJ2-1; D is ambiguous. Trimming shortened V by 5 bases and J by 5 bases, and 4 bases separated the two germline ends. CDR1 is SGHTA and CDR2 is FQGTGA in the germline V gene. The CDR3 sequence is 11 residues long. Here the CDR3 reads CASSVNNEQFF. CDR3 coding DNA: TGTGCCAGCAGCGTAAACAATGAGCAGTTCTTC.

This clonotype showed up many times. The chain couples TRBV20-1 to TRBJ1-6; D not resolved. Germline values: CDR1 DFQATT, CDR2 SNEGSKA (reference sequence). The CDR3 sequence is 14 residues long. V dropped 3 bases and J dropped 2 bases, with 8 bases sitting between them. The CDR3 here is CSASVGAYNSPLHF. The CDR3 coding sequence is TGCAGTGCTAGCGTTGGAGCCTATAATTCACCCCTCCACTTT.

This clonotype was observed many times. The chain employs TRBV7-9 and TRBJ2-1, with 8 bases identical to TRBD1. J gave up 5 bases and V 5 bases, and 17 bases lay outside the gene matches. The CDR3 loop spans 18 amino acids. Germline assignment: CDR1 SEHNR and CDR2 FQNEAQ (reference sequence). The CDR3 nucleotides are TGTGCCAGCAGCCAGCCCCGGGACAGGAGTGGGTTGGACAATGAGCAGTTCTTC. Translation gives CASSQPRDRSGLDNEQFF.

As to this clonotype: Given a much more abundant clone one base away, this may be a read error. The chain employs TRBV5-1 and TRBJ1-1; D is unresolved. V was clipped by 4 bases and J by 5 bases, with 18 bases between them. Germline V gives CDR1 SGHRS, CDR2 YFSETQ. The CDR3 length is 15 residues. The CDR3 DNA follows: TGCGCCAGCAGCGTCGCCGGGCCCGACGAAACTGAAGCTTTCTTT. Amino acid sequence: CASSVAGPDETEAFF.

As concerns this clonotype: Here the CDR3 omits its conserved ending phenylalanine or tryptophan, so a read error is the likely source. V gene TRBV11-3 combines with J gene TRBJ2-1; D tentatively fits TRBD1 or TRBD2 (6 bases each). Germline V lookup: CDR1 SGHNT, CDR2 YENEEA. The CDR3 sequence is 17 residues long. Here the CDR3 reads CASSLDKGGTTYNEQFL. In DNA, the CDR3 is TGTGCCAGCAGCTTAGATAAGGGGGGCACGACCTACAACGAGCAGTTCCTC.

The sample holds many counts of this clonotype. The V and J genes are TRBV14 and TRBJ2-2; the match to TRBD1 covers 7 bases. V lost 1 base, J lost 3 bases, and 5 bases stayed unmatched. The germline V gene encodes CDR1 SGHDN and CDR2 FVKESK. The CDR3 covers 16 residues. The CDR3 reads CASSQGRGRYTGELFF. In DNA, the CDR3 is TGTGCCAGCAGCCAAGGAAGGGGGCGGTACACCGGGGAGCTGTTTTTT.

The chain has TRBV4-1 and TRBJ2-1; 9 bases map to TRBD2. Germline loops: CDR1 MGHRA, CDR2 YSYEKL. The CDR3 sequence is 18 residues long. V was clipped by 4 bases and J by 9 bases; unmatched bases: 19. CDR3 amino acids: CASSLLAGRSIGYGEQFF. The CDR3 region has the DNA TGCGCCAGCAGCCTTCTAGCGGGGAGGTCGATTGGATATGGTGAGCAGTTCTTC.

This clonotype was detected ten times or more. The chain recombines TRBV30 with TRBJ1-6, with a possible D match to TRBD1 (5 bases). V was trimmed by 5 bases and J by 7 bases, leaving 12 bases between them. CDR1 GTSNPN and CDR2 SVGIG come from the germline V gene (reference sequence). The CDR3 extends over 13 amino acids. DNA for the CDR3: TGTGCCTGGTTAACAGGAAACAATTCACCCCTCCACTTT. Residues: CAWLTGNNSPLHF.